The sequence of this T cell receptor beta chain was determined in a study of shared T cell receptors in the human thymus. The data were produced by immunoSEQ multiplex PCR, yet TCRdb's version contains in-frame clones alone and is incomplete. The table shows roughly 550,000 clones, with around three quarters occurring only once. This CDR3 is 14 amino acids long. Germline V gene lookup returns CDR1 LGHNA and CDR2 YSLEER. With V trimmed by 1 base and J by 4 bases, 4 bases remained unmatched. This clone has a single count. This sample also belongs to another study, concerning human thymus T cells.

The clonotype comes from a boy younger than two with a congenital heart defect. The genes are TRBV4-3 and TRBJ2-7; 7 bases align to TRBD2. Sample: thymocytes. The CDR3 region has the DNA TGCGCCAGCAGCCAAGTAGCCGGGGGGTACGAGCAGTACTTC. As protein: CASSQVAGGYEQYF.